Below, 25 T cell receptor beta chains from the same sample are listed, as sequenced in a study of Ad26.COV2.S vaccination and SARS-CoV-2 variants. The repertoire was sequenced with immunoSEQ multiplex PCR; TCRdb's copy has only in-frame clones and lacks some. The sample consists of roughly 380,000 clones, just over 90% of them appearing once. This sample comprised peripheral blood, obtained after recovery from COVID-19. These receptors came from a human donor who had recovered from COVID-19.

V and J are TRBV10-3 and TRBJ1-1, with 11 bases that match TRBD1. V was pared by 3 bases and J by 4 bases, with 7 bases of the junction left unmatched. The CDR3 runs 16 residues. The germline gives CDR1 ENHRY, CDR2 SYGVKD. This CDR3 is CAISELPGTGGTEAFF. CDR3 coding DNA: TGTGCCATCAGTGAACTTCCCGGGACAGGGGGCACTGAAGCTTTCTTT.

The gene calls are TRBV10-3 and TRBJ2-1, with 8 nucleotides matching TRBD1. Trimming took 8 bases from V and 6 from J; bases not matched to a gene: 6. Germline-derived CDR1 and CDR2 are ENHRY and SYGVKD. The CDR3 consists of 13 residues. The CDR3 sequence: CAIAGQAINEQFF. CDR3 DNA: TGTGCCATCGCGGGACAGGCGATCAATGAGCAGTTCTTC.

This chain connects TRBV6-5 to TRBJ1-6; D might be TRBD1 (6 bases). Germline V gene sequence: CDR1 MNHEY, CDR2 SVGAGI. Trimming pared 4 bases from V and 4 bases from J, leaving 11 bases between. The CDR3 loop spans 15 amino acids. The CDR3 DNA is TGTGCCAGCAGTTCGGGACATCGGTATAATTCACCCCTCCACTTT. Encoded protein: CASSSGHRYNSPLHF.

The J gene is TRBJ2-7, the V gene TRBV6-5, with unresolved D. This CDR3 contains 15 residues. V dropped 6 bases and J dropped 3 bases, with 18 bases sitting between them. Looked up from germline, CDR1 is MNHEY and CDR2 is SVGAGI. The CDR3 sequence: CASSLGDKLGYEQYF. The CDR3 nucleotides read TGTGCCAGCAGCCTGGGCGACAAACTCGGCTACGAGCAGTACTTC.

The V call is TRBV7-9, the J call TRBJ2-1; no clear D. The CDR3 covers 16 residues. Germline V CDR1 and CDR2: SEHNR, FQNEAQ (reference sequence). V was clipped by 5 bases and J by 1 base, with 15 bases between them. CDR3 DNA: TGTGCCAGCAGCCCCACGGGTGGACGGTCCTACAATGAGCAGTTCTTC. This sequence encodes CASSPTGGRSYNEQFF.

Sample share makes this clone medium-sized. The chain carries TRBV13 and TRBJ2-1, with D perhaps given as TRBD1 or TRBD2 (6 bases each). The germline V gene has CDR1 PRHDT and CDR2 FYEKMQ (reference sequence). CDR3 size: 19 residues. The V and J ends lost 5 bases and 0 bases respectively, with 23 bases between them. The DNA for the CDR3 is TGTGCCAGCAGCCCCCCGCTCGGGGGCGCGTTGAGCTCCTACAATGAGCAGTTCTTC. Translating it yields CASSPPLGGALSSYNEQFF.

The chain combines TRBV3-1 (or the pseudogene TRBV3-2) with TRBJ2-5; D is possibly TRBD1 (6 bases). V lost 8 bases and J 3 bases, leaving 13 bases between the germline ends. This CDR3 is built from 13 residues. Germline V lookup: CDR1 LGHDT, CDR2 YNNKEL (reference sequence). DNA for the CDR3: TGTGCCAGCTATTCACAGGGAAAAGAGACCCAGTACTTC. This sequence encodes CASYSQGKETQYF.

V gene TRBV6-5 combines with J gene TRBJ2-1; 9 positions match TRBD1. The CDR3 totals 14 residues. From germline, CDR1 is MNHEY and CDR2 SVGAGI. The J segment lost 4 bases and the V segment lost 7 bases, leaving 5 bases of the junction unmatched. CDR3 sequence (DNA): TGTGCCAGCATCCCGGGACAGGGATACAATGAGCAGTTCTTC. Its protein is CASIPGQGYNEQFF.

Concerning this clone itself: At one boundary the junction diverges from the germline segment, which might be a read error. The chain is built from TRBV10-1 and TRBJ2-1; TRBD1 is a possible D gene (5 bases). The CDR3 consists of 13 residues. Germline CDR1 and CDR2: WNHNN and SYGVQD (reference sequence). CDR3 DNA: TGCGCCAGCAGTGGTTCAGGGTACACTGAGCAGTTCTTC. It specifies CASSGSGYTEQFF.

This chain connects TRBV2 to TRBJ1-4; D not certain. Germline values: CDR1 SNHLY, CDR2 FYNNEI. CDR3 length equals 13 residues. V shed 8 bases and J shed 5 bases, with 12 bases lying between them. CDR3 loop: CASRDRLNEKLFF. The CDR3 nucleotides are TGTGCCAGCCGCGACCGCCTCAATGAAAAACTGTTTTTT.

In its sample, this clone was seen once. This chain uses TRBV5-1 with TRBJ2-1, with D unclear. The V and J ends lost 0 bases and 2 bases respectively, with 12 bases between them. There are 16 residues in the CDR3. From germline, CDR1 is SGHRS and CDR2 YFSETQ. For the CDR3, the DNA is TGCGCCAGCAGCTTGGGTTGGCAATCCCCCTACAATGAGCAGTTCTTC. Translation gives CASSLGWQSPYNEQFF.

With regard to this clone: Other DNA sequences in this specimen translate into the identical CDR3. V usage is TRBV6-1 and J usage is TRBJ2-7; D possibly corresponds to TRBD2 (6 bases). Germline CDR1 and CDR2: MNHNS and SASEGT. Between the trimmed V and J ends, which lost 2 bases and 3 bases, there was a span of 11 bases. The CDR3 runs to 14 residues. The CDR3 loop is CASSESGGVYEQYF. CDR3 nucleotide sequence: TGTGCCAGCAGTGAAAGTGGCGGGGTCTACGAGCAGTACTTC.

A word on this clone: Its ends do not fully match the called genes, so a read error is possible. In DNA, the CDR3 is TGCGCCAGCAGCCAAGGACAGGACCGCCGGTTTTTT. Translated, it gives CASSQGQDRRFF. The V call is TRBV4-1, the J call TRBJ2-3, with D perhaps TRBD1 (6 bases). Germline assignment: CDR1 MGHRA and CDR2 YSYEKL. This CDR3 spans 12 amino acids.

The chain carries TRBV7-6 and TRBJ1-5; TRBD1 agrees at 10 bases. Germline CDR1 is SGHVS and CDR2 is FNYEAQ. J was trimmed by 7 bases and V by 4 bases; bases with no gene match: 7. The CDR3 length is 15 residues. CDR3 in DNA: TGTGCCAGCAGCTCCATGACAGGGGGCCTCCAGCCCCAGCATTTT. Translated, it gives CASSSMTGGLQPQHF.

The CDR3 protein is CASSYAKYEQYF. DNA of the CDR3: TGTGCCAGCAGTTACGCCAAATACGAGCAGTACTTC. V is TRBV6-6 and J is TRBJ2-7; no firm D call. The germline CDR1 and CDR2 sequences are MNHNY and SVGAGI (reference sequence). The CDR3 runs to 12 residues. Trimming stripped 2 bases from V and 4 bases from J, with 6 bases between.

This clone appeared once. The chain uses TRBV5-1 and TRBJ1-1, with 10 nucleotides matching TRBD1. The CDR3 is made up of 16 amino acids. Trimming at V came to 0 bases and at J to 3 bases, leaving 5 bases not matched to a gene. Germline V gene lookup returns CDR1 SGHRS and CDR2 YFSETQ. In DNA, the CDR3 is TGCGCCAGCAGCTTGGGACAGGGGGCGCGGTACACTGAAGCTTTCTTT. This translates into CASSLGQGARYTEAFF.

In DNA form, the CDR3 reads TGTGCCAGCTCACCAAACAGTAAGGAGACCCAGTACTTC. Residues: CASSPNSKETQYF. The chain is built from TRBV18 and TRBJ2-5; D gene uncertain. Germline assignment: CDR1 KGHSH and CDR2 LQKENI. V lost 2 bases and J 5 bases, leaving 9 bases between the germline ends. The CDR3 sequence is 13 residues long.

The gene calls are TRBV27 and TRBJ2-2; TRBD2 aligns across 10 bases. Trimming took 3 bases from V and 2 from J; bases not matched to a gene: 6. Germline CDR1 MNHEY, CDR2 SMNVEV (reference sequence). The CDR3 covers 17 residues. CDR3 nucleotides: TGTGCCAGCAGTTTTGGGGGACTAGCGCGAAACACCGGGGAGCTGTTTTTT. Protein sequence: CASSFGGLARNTGELFF.

This chain links TRBV7-2 with TRBJ1-3, with D maybe TRBD1 (5 bases). V lost 8 bases and J 1 base, leaving 15 bases between the germline ends. The CDR3 consists of 15 residues. Looked up from germline, CDR1 is SGHTA and CDR2 is FQGNSA. The CDR3 reads CASGGGGFSGNTIYF. The CDR3 DNA reads TGTGCCAGCGGTGGGGGAGGGTTTTCTGGAAACACCATATATTTT.

The rearrangement links TRBV6-5 to TRBJ2-1; D ambiguous. V dropped 8 bases and J dropped 6 bases, with 14 bases sitting between them. The CDR3 is 13 residues long. CDR1 MNHEY and CDR2 SVGAGI come from the germline V gene. The CDR3 loop is CASGPTGFNEQFF. The CDR3 coding sequence is TGTGCCAGCGGACCGACTGGGTTCAATGAGCAGTTCTTC.

The rearrangement links TRBV2 to TRBJ2-1; D ambiguous. CDR3 length: 15 amino acids. V was clipped by 4 bases and J by 2 bases, with 12 bases between them. Germline CDR1 SNHLY, CDR2 FYNNEI. CDR3 in DNA: TGTGCCAGCAGTGCCCTTGGCAGCCCCTACAATGAGCAGTTCTTC. It is translated as CASSALGSPYNEQFF.

In DNA, the CDR3 is TGTGCCAGCAGCGCTCAGAGACAAGCAGGTGAAAAACTGTTTTTT. This gives the protein CASSAQRQAGEKLFF. The chain carries TRBV7-2 and TRBJ1-4; unclear D gene. The CDR3 loop spans 15 amino acids. CDR1 is SGHTA, CDR2 FQGNSA, per germline. Trimming stripped 5 bases from V and 7 bases from J, with 17 bases between. Filled out from reference TRBV7-2 and TRBJ1-4, the complete variable domain reads GAGVSQSPSNKVTEKGKDVELRCDPISGHTALYWYRQSLGQGLEFLIYFQGNSAPDKSGLPSDRFSAERTGGSVSTLTIQRTQQEDSAVYLCASSAQRQAGEKLFFGSGTQLSVL.

The chain employs TRBV19 and TRBJ2-7; D is tentatively TRBD1 or TRBD2 (5 bases each). V lost 5 bases to trimming and J lost 2 bases, with 19 bases between them. Germline V gene sequence: CDR1 LNHDA, CDR2 SQIVND (reference sequence). The CDR3 runs to 16 residues. The DNA for the CDR3 is TGTGCCAGTAGTCCCCGGGCCGGGGCTTCTCCCTACGAGCAGTACTTC. It is translated as CASSPRAGASPYEQYF.

The chain recombines TRBV7-8 with TRBJ1-1; D uncertain. Trimming shortened V by 7 bases and J by 3 bases, and 15 bases separated the two germline ends. Germline V lookup: CDR1 SGHVS, CDR2 FQNEAQ. This CDR3 is built from 14 residues. The CDR3 reads CASTIWPGDTEAFF. The CDR3 nucleotides read TGTGCCAGCACCATTTGGCCCGGGGACACTGAAGCTTTCTTT.

The CDR3 reads CASKPRGALYEQYF. The DNA of the CDR3 is TGTGCCAGCAAACCACGCGGCGCTCTCTACGAGCAGTACTTC. The chain uses TRBV14 and TRBJ2-7; D is unclear. This CDR3 has 14 residues. Germline CDR1 is SGHDN and CDR2 is FVKESK. Trimming took 7 bases from V and 3 from J, leaving 16 bases between them.